The source of this T cell receptor beta chain is a study of blood T cell repertoires in COVID-19. Data came from immunoSEQ multiplex PCR; TCRdb stores just in-frame clones and leaves some out. The profile covers 250,000 or so clones, with about 87% appearing a single time and over 3.5% taken by the ten largest. The sequence derives from a woman aged 25 to 45 who had been exposed to COVID-19. Sequenced sample: PBMCs or T cells enriched from blood (not recorded which).

The CDR3 here is CATSSSPGQTSWDEQFF. DNA of the CDR3: TGTGCCACCAGTTCTTCACCGGGACAGACAAGTTGGGATGAGCAGTTCTTC. The rearrangement joins TRBV24-1 to TRBJ2-1, with 7 bases that match TRBD1. V was clipped by 6 bases and J by 8 bases; unmatched bases: 18. CDR1 is KGHDR, CDR2 SFDVKD, per germline. This CDR3 is 17 amino acids long.